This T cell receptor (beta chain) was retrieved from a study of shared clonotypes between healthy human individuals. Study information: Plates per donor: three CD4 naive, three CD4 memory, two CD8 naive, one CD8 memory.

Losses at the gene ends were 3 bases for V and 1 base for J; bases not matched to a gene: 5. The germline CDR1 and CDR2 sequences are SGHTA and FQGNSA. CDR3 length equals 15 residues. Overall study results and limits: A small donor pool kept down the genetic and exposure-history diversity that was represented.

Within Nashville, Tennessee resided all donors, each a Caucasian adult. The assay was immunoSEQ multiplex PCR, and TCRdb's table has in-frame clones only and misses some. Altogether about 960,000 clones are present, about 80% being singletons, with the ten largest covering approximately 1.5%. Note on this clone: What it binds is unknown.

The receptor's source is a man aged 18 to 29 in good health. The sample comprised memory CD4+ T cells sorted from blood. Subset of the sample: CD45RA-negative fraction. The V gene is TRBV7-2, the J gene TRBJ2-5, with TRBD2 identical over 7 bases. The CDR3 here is CASSFGGGFQETQYF. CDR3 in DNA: TGTGCCAGCAGCTTTGGGGGAGGGTTCCAAGAGACCCAGTACTTC.